The subject of this entry is one TCR beta chain. The antigen remains unidentified. TCRdb called the RT-PCR reads again in MiXCR, with one record for every CDR3 protein. Of about 480,000 distinct CDR3 sequences in the sample, 13% are singletons; the top ten hold approximately 14%. This sample stems from a study of response to subunit inactivated influenza vaccine. Study-wide findings and caveats: The authors suggested that every seasonal influenza vaccination recruits few new T cells.

Germline V CDR1 and CDR2: LNHNV, YYDKDF (reference sequence). This CDR3 region has 18 residues. The V end lost 5 bases, the J end lost 0 bases, and 20 bases lay between the germline ends. The TCR comes from a man aged 45-65 years who received an inactivated influenza vaccine. The sample was PBMCs from blood, taken roughly 48 days after vaccination. The J gene is TRBJ2-1, the V gene TRBV15; the D gene is possibly TRBD1 (6 bases). The CDR3: CATSDRSGLWSSYNEQFF. In DNA, the CDR3 is TGTGCCACCAGCGACAGGTCAGGGCTTTGGAGCTCCTACAATGAGCAGTTCTTC.